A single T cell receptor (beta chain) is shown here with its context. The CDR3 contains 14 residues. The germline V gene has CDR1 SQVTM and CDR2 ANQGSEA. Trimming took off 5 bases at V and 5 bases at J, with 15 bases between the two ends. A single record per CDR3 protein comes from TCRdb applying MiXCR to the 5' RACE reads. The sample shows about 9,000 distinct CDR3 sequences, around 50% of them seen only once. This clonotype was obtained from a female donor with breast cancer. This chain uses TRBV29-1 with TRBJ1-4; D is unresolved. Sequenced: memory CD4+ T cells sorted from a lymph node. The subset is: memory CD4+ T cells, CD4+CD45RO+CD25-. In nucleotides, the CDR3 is TGCAGCGTTACTTTTGGGCAGATCAATGAAAAACTGTTTTTT. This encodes CSVTFGQINEKLFF. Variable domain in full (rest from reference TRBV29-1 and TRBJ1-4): SAVISQKPSRDICQRGTSLTIQCQVDSQVTMMFWYRQQPGQSLTLIATANQGSEATYESGFVIDKFPISRPNLTFSTLTVSNMSPEDSSIYLCSVTFGQINEKLFFGSGTQLSVL.